What follows is one T cell receptor beta chain and its context. This clonotype was seen many times. Its recognized antigen is unknown. Per-nucleotide qualities are absent, and no much larger clonotype sits a single base away. The sample is drawn from a study of early T cells in non-severe SARS-CoV-2 infection (dated by TCRdb to about 2021). With respect to the entire study: Bulk RNA from unsorted whole blood was used for TCR sequencing, so alpha and beta chains could not be paired. Broader findings and caveats from the paper: VDJdb matching was skewed toward anti-spike CD8 responses, so virus-specific expansions were likely underestimated and private and CD4 specificities were missed.

V sheds 6 bases and J sheds 1 base, leaving 15 bases between their ends. The germline V gene provides CDR1 MDHEN and CDR2 SYDVKM. The CDR3, from cysteine to phenylalanine, totals 15 residues. Only the CDR3 DNA stays, 45 bases, in frame from base 1. The library was generated by 5' RACE. Sequencing instrument: NextSeq 500. Unique molecular identifiers were attached to individual cDNA molecules in the TCR library protocol so that sequencing error and PCR bias could be corrected. Both TCR alpha and beta chains were sequenced, and tight co-correlation was observed between alpha and beta sequence abundances in each sample. Turning to the authors' computational methods: Decombinator V4 was used to perform V gene, J gene and CDR3 annotation of TCR sequences. Expanded TCRs were defined as changing significantly between any two time points under a Poisson model with p below 0.0001. Abundances of TCRs were expressed as counts per million after normalisation to the total number of TCRs sequenced in each sample. TRAV1-2 paired with TRAJ12, TRAJ20 or TRAJ33 defined MAIT TCRs, while TRAV10 paired with TRAJ18 defined iNKT TCRs. A search of VDJdb, accessed on 1 November 2021, was run for TCRs annotated to CMV, EBV and SARS-CoV-2, with TCRs annotated for multiple antigens excluded. TCRdb reworked the public reads: Q25 trimming with fastp, MiXCR clone assembly, productive beta chains retained. Every distinct CDR3 protein forms one entry, paired with its most common genes and DNA. The V and J calls and clone size come from TCRdb's table, not from the authors' own analysis. The sample data list about 64,000 distinct CDR3 sequences, and over 9.5% of these were observed just once. In total, the top ten clones hold roughly 1.4% of the sample.

The study was a case-control design nested within a healthcare worker cohort in London, UK, with weekly nasopharyngeal swab PCR tests and blood sampling. Healthcare workers were enrolled in the week of the UK lockdown, from 23 to 31 March 2020, and were followed every week for up to roughly 16 weeks. This TCR came from an adult who was a healthcare worker with PCR-confirmed SARS-CoV-2 infection or an uninfected control (not recorded which). Material: whole blood, obtained at baseline. The chain is encoded by TRBV28 joined to TRBJ1-2; a confident D gene designation cannot be given. CDR3 sequence: CASSSTGGVNYGYTF. The DNA sequence is as follows: TGTGCCAGCAGCTCTACCGGTGGGGTTAACTATGGCTACACCTTC.